These 26 T cell receptor beta chains were all obtained from the same sample, sequenced in a study of regulatory T cells in long-lasting Graves disease. Sequencing libraries for TCR beta were prepared with iRepertoire HTBI primers and Arm-PCR of CDR3 regions. A single record per CDR3 protein comes from TCRdb applying MiXCR to the multiplex PCR reads. Of about 520,000 distinct CDR3 sequences listed, around 12% are singletons. Indicated time point: newly diagnosed GD, antithyroid drugs for less than 3 months. PBMCs provided the RNA from which the TCR library was made. This sample also belongs to another study, concerning T cells in Graves' hyperthyroidism and ophthalmopathy.

Specimen: peripheral blood mononuclear cells (PBMCs), collected at new diagnosis, from a patient treated with antithyroid drugs. These receptor sequences come from a woman aged 25-40 years with Graves disease.

At least ten counts were recorded for this clonotype. The V gene is TRBV10-3, the J gene TRBJ2-1, with D possibly matching TRBD1 (6 bases). The length of the CDR3 is 13 residues. V gave up 10 bases and J gave up 5 bases, with 15 bases separating them. Germline loops: CDR1 ENHRY, CDR2 SYGVKD. Written as DNA, the CDR3 is TGTGCCACCACAGGGAATGCGAACAATGAGCAGTTCTTC. It translates to CATTGNANNEQFF.

This clonotype was detected many times. The chain joins TRBV10-3 to TRBJ1-2, with D unresolved. This CDR3 spans 15 amino acids. Per the germline V gene, CDR1 is ENHRY and CDR2 is SYGVKD. V lost 10 bases to trimming and J lost 1 base, with 19 bases between them. This chain's CDR3 is CATNDEGGSNYGYTF. The DNA for the CDR3 is TGTGCCACCAACGATGAGGGAGGGAGTAACTATGGCTACACCTTC.

This clonotype came up many times. The J gene is TRBJ1-1, the V gene TRBV7-9; TRBD1 agrees at 10 bases. The CDR3 totals 15 residues. Unmatched junction bases numbered 9, after V lost 5 bases and J lost 6 bases. Germline lookup yields CDR1 SEHNR and CDR2 FQNEAQ (reference sequence). The CDR3 nucleotides read TGTGCCAGCAGCACCTCGGGACAGGGGTTCGCTGAAGCTTTCTTT. Protein sequence: CASSTSGQGFAEAFF.

This clonotype was seen many times. V usage is TRBV3-1 and J usage is TRBJ1-1; a possible D gene is TRBD1 (5 bases). The CDR3 consists of 14 residues. Germline CDR1 is LGHDT and CDR2 is YNNKEL (reference sequence). Trimming removed 1 base at V and 10 bases at J, with 16 bases between. For the CDR3, the DNA is TGTGCCAGCAGCCAAGCCGGGTGGCAGGGAGCAGCTTTCTTT. This sequence encodes CASSQAGWQGAAFF.

This clonotype occurred many times. This chain links TRBV15 with TRBJ2-1; 8 bases are shared with TRBD1. Losses at the gene ends were 3 bases for V and 6 bases for J; bases not matched to a gene: 4. CDR1 and CDR2 from the germline V gene are LNHNV and YYDKDF (reference sequence). The CDR3 covers 14 residues. CDR3 residues: CATSRDRAVNEQFF. The DNA for the CDR3 is TGTGCCACCAGCAGGGACAGGGCGGTCAATGAGCAGTTCTTC.

This clonotype came up many times. The chain is built from TRBV6-2 or TRBV6-3 and TRBJ2-7, with TRBD1 matching over 12 bases. The CDR3 is 15 amino acids. Germline CDR1 reads MNHEY; CDR2 reads SVGEGT. With V trimmed by 5 bases and J by 3 bases, 5 bases remained unmatched. This chain's CDR3 is CASSAGTGGFYEQYF. In DNA form, the CDR3 reads TGTGCCAGCAGTGCCGGGACAGGGGGCTTCTACGAGCAGTACTTC.

The chain employs TRBV28 and TRBJ2-1; 14 nucleotides line up with TRBD2. The germline CDR1 and CDR2 sequences are MDHEN and SYDVKM. CDR3 size: 17 residues. Trimming removed 1 base from V and 6 bases from J; junction bases left unmatched: 5. CDR3 sequence (DNA): TGTGCCAGCAGTTTATTCAGGGGGACTAGCGGGAGCAATGAGCAGTTCTTC. It encodes CASSLFRGTSGSNEQFF.

This clonotype was picked up many times. This rearrangement joins TRBV5-1 to TRBJ2-3; 7 bases are a match to TRBD2. The CDR3 runs 14 residues. Germline-derived CDR1 and CDR2 are SGHRS and YFSETQ. V lost 2 bases, J lost 4 bases, and 4 bases stayed unmatched. This chain's CDR3 is CASSFGGRSDTQYF. CDR3 DNA: TGCGCCAGCAGCTTTGGCGGGAGATCAGATACGCAGTATTTT.

This clonotype was detected ten times or more. The chain joins TRBV27 to TRBJ1-2, with D possibly matching TRBD1 (5 bases). The CDR3 contains 14 residues. The germline gives CDR1 MNHEY, CDR2 SMNVEV (reference sequence). With 6 bases removed from V and 5 bases from J, the gap between germline ends came to 16 bases. The CDR3 bases are TGTGCCAGCAGCTTCAGGGCCAGAGGGTATGGCTACACCTTC. It codes for CASSFRARGYGYTF.

This clonotype was seen ten or more times. The V and J genes are TRBV11-2 and TRBJ2-1, with D uncertain. The CDR3 totals 12 residues. Germline V gene sequence: CDR1 SGHAT, CDR2 FQNNGV. V dropped 4 bases and J dropped 8 bases, with 9 bases sitting between them. Here the CDR3 DNA reads TGTGCCAGCAGCTACCTGGCCGATGAGCAGTTCTTC. Translation gives CASSYLADEQFF.

This clonotype was seen ten or more times. The chain carries TRBV7-9 and TRBJ2-6; maybe TRBD1 (5 bases). V was pared by 7 bases and J by 2 bases, with 12 bases between. This CDR3 has 15 amino acids. Germline-derived CDR1 and CDR2 are SEHNR and FQNEAQ (reference sequence). CDR3 in amino acids: CASTLRVTGANVLTF. As DNA, the CDR3 is TGTGCCAGCACTCTCAGGGTAACTGGGGCCAACGTCCTGACTTTC.

This clonotype was observed many times. J is TRBJ1-2 and V is TRBV12-3 or TRBV12-4; 8 positions match TRBD1. This CDR3 is built from 14 residues. The V gene end was trimmed by 5 bases and the J gene end by 4 bases; junction bases not matched to a gene: 6. This chain's CDR3 is CASSPYRGGYGYTF. CDR3 bases: TGTGCCAGCAGTCCCTACAGGGGGGGCTATGGCTACACCTTC.

This clonotype was seen repeatedly, ten times or more. The chain employs TRBV11-2 and TRBJ2-3; 13 positions agree with TRBD2. Germline V CDR1 and CDR2: SGHAT, FQNNGV. V was pared by 7 bases and J by 8 bases, with 9 bases of the junction left unmatched. The CDR3 is 15 amino acids. The CDR3 region is CASNPGLAGSGTQYF. The CDR3 nucleotides are TGTGCCAGCAACCCGGGACTAGCGGGAAGTGGTACGCAGTATTTT.

This clonotype was recorded at least ten times. The J gene is TRBJ2-7, the V gene TRBV20-1; 8 bases are a match to TRBD2. The CDR3 runs 15 residues. Germline V gene data show CDR1 as DFQATT and CDR2 as SNEGSKA (reference sequence). Trimming at V came to 2 bases and at J to 1 base, leaving 7 bases not matched to a gene. The CDR3 loop is CSARRASGSSYEQYF. CDR3 DNA: TGCAGTGCTAGACGAGCCAGCGGGAGTTCCTACGAGCAGTACTTC.

This clonotype was detected a few times. This chain links TRBV24-1 with TRBJ1-2; no clear D. The CDR3 runs 11 residues. The V gene lost 3 bases and the J gene lost 8 bases, with 6 bases spanning the gap. Looked up from germline, CDR1 is KGHDR and CDR2 is SFDVKD. The CDR3 nucleotides are TGTGCCACCAGTGATATCGCGGGCTACACCTTC. This codes for CATSDIAGYTF.

This clonotype has ten or more counts. The rearrangement uses TRBV28 and TRBJ1-1, with D perhaps TRBD1 (5 bases). Germline V gene sequence: CDR1 MDHEN, CDR2 SYDVKM. The length of the CDR3 is 15 residues. V lost 8 bases to trimming and J lost 4 bases, with 20 bases between them. CDR3 residues: CASLGRGNFLTEAFF. The CDR3 nucleotides are TGTGCCAGCCTGGGACGGGGAAACTTCCTCACTGAAGCTTTCTTT.

At least ten counts were recorded for this clonotype. The rearrangement links TRBV7-8 to TRBJ2-7, with 11 bases matching TRBD2. The CDR3 consists of 16 residues. With 5 bases clipped from V and 5 bases from J, the junction kept 11 bases outside the gene matches. The germline gives CDR1 SGHVS, CDR2 FQNEAQ. The chain's CDR3 is CASSPTTLAGVNEQYF. The CDR3 DNA reads as TGTGCCAGCAGCCCGACGACACTAGCGGGAGTCAACGAGCAGTACTTC.

This clonotype was recorded at least ten times. The chain joins TRBV6-1 to TRBJ2-3; no reliable D call. Germline-derived CDR1 and CDR2 are MNHNS and SASEGT. Trimming took off 4 bases at V and 8 bases at J, with 10 bases between the two ends. The CDR3 is made up of 12 amino acids. For the CDR3, the DNA is TGTGCCAGCAGTGGGCTCTCCGGTACGCAGTATTTT. Translation: CASSGLSGTQYF.

This clonotype was seen ten or more times. The chain recombines TRBV7-2 with TRBJ2-2; the D gene is possibly TRBD2 (5 bases). Trimming took off 5 bases at V and 1 base at J, with 11 bases between the two ends. Germline assignment: CDR1 SGHTA and CDR2 FQGNSA. CDR3 size: 15 residues. CDR3 coding DNA: TGTGCCAGCAGCCATCTACGGGGGAACACCGGGGAGCTGTTTTTT. Translated, it gives CASSHLRGNTGELFF.

The chain combines TRBV25-1 with TRBJ2-1; 10 nucleotides line up with TRBD2. The CDR3 spans 15 residues. The V gene's germline CDR1 is MGHDK and CDR2 SYGVNS. The CDR3 DNA reads as TGTGCGACTACTAAAGCGGGAGGGTCCTACAATGAGCAGTTCTTC. It codes for CATTKAGGSYNEQFF.

The V call is TRBV10-3, the J call TRBJ1-6; the D is unclear. The CDR3 is 16 amino acids. Germline V gene sequence: CDR1 ENHRY, CDR2 SYGVKD. The germline V and J ends were trimmed by 6 bases and 0 bases, with 12 bases remaining between them. The CDR3 DNA is TGTGCCATCAGCTCCCAGATAAGCTCCTATAATTCACCCCTCCACTTT. Protein sequence: CAISSQISSYNSPLHF.

This clonotype has only one observation. The chain is built from TRBV4-3 and TRBJ1-2; 7 nucleotides match TRBD1. Germline values: CDR1 LGHNA, CDR2 YSLEER. The CDR3 has 15 amino acids. After removal of 8 bases from V and 8 bases from J, the junction contained 17 bases not matched to a gene. The CDR3 sequence: CASRQKLDREGGYTF. The CDR3 nucleotides are TGCGCCAGCCGACAAAAACTAGACAGGGAGGGAGGCTACACCTTC.

The gene calls are TRBV19 and TRBJ1-2, with D uncertain. Deletions cut 3 bases from V and 3 bases from J, with 8 bases between. The germline V gene encodes CDR1 LNHDA and CDR2 SQIVND (reference sequence). CDR3 length: 13 amino acids. This CDR3 is CASSMGQYYGYTF. The CDR3 DNA is TGTGCCAGTAGTATGGGTCAATACTATGGCTACACCTTC.

This clonotype was seen ten or more times. This chain connects TRBV29-1 to TRBJ2-5; the D is unclear. CDR1 is SQVTM, CDR2 ANQGSEA, per germline. The CDR3 has 12 amino acids. V lost 3 bases and J 1 base, leaving 6 bases between the germline ends. The CDR3 DNA follows: TGCAGCGTTGAGTACACCCAAGAGACCCAGTACTTC. Protein sequence: CSVEYTQETQYF.

The CDR3 sequence: CASRSARTDTQYF. CDR3 coding DNA: TGTGCCAGCAGGAGCGCCCGCACAGATACGCAGTATTTT. The chain has TRBV6-2 or TRBV6-3 and TRBJ2-3; no reliable D call. This CDR3 is built from 13 residues. Germline values: CDR1 MNHEY, CDR2 SVGEGT. The V end was cut by 6 bases, the J end by 1 base, with 8 bases between.

This clonotype was detected ten times or more. The CDR3 DNA reads as TGCAGCGCAGGGAACTATGGCTACACCTTC. This encodes CSAGNYGYTF. The chain carries TRBV20-1 and TRBJ1-2; TRBD1 might be the D (5 bases). Germline assignment: CDR1 DFQATT and CDR2 SNEGSKA (reference sequence). The CDR3 runs to 10 residues.